The clone carrying this T cell receptor (beta chain) was counted a few times. What it binds is not known. TCR beta libraries were prepared from cDNA with unique molecular identifiers. A single record per CDR3 protein comes from TCRdb applying MiXCR to the PCR reads. The repertoire holds hundreds of thousands of distinct CDR3 sequences, with 53% as singletons. The sample belongs to a study of post-analysis software for immune sequencing data. Whole-study results and caveats: Roughly five TRBV segments were significantly more frequent in patients than in controls. TRBV5-6, TRBV5-1 and TRBV20-1 were among these segments.

Trimming took 0 bases from V and 1 from J; bases not matched to a gene: 1. CDR1 is SGDLS, CDR2 YYNGEE, per germline. CDR3 length: 15 residues. Sequencing used blood. The sequence derives from a girl aged 10 to 17 with multiple sclerosis. The chain recombines TRBV9 with TRBJ2-1; 7 nucleotides agree with TRBD2. The CDR3 bases are TGTGCCAGCAGCGTAGGGCGGGGGTCCTACAATGAGCAGTTCTTC. Translating gives CASSVGRGSYNEQFF.